This TCR beta chain was sequenced for a study of T cell repertoires in cytomegalovirus infection. About the research overall: Indicated by public TCR beta signatures were CMV infection and matching HLA type. The study, taken as a whole, reports: The ex vivo response was dominated by HLA-C-restricted CMV-specific TCR beta clonotypes.

A few counts support this clonotype. Its antigen is undetermined. TCRdb recomputed calls from the reads with MiXCR, one row per CDR3 protein. The data hold 650,000 to 900,000 distinct CDR3 sequences, with 30% to 35% observed a single time. Germline V CDR1 and CDR2: MDHEN, SYDVKM. The CDR3 runs 16 residues. V was trimmed by 3 bases and J by 0 bases, leaving 13 bases between them. This clonotype was obtained from a human donor in good health (CMV status not recorded). Some clones in this sample may be carry-over from other donors' samples. The chain carries TRBV28 and TRBJ2-3; TRBD1 might be the D (5 bases). The material sequenced was cultured CD8+ T cells from PBMCs, taken from culture after CMV antigen stimulation. This CDR3 is CASSLSGMSSTDTQYF. The CDR3 bases are TGTGCCAGCAGTTTGTCAGGGATGTCTAGCACAGATACGCAGTATTTT.